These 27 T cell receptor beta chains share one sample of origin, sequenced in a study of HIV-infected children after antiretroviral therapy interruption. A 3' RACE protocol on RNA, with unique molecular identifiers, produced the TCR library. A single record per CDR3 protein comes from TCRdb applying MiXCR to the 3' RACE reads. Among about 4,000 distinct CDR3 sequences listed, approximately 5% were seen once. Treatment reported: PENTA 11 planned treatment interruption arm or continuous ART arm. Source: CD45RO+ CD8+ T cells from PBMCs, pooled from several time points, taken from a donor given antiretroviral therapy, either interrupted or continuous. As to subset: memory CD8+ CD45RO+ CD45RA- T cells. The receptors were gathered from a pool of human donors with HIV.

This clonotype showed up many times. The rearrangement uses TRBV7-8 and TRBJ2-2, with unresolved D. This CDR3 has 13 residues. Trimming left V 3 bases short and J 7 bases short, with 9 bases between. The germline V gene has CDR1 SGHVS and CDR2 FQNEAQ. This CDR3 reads CASSFLSVGELFF. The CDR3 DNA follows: TGTGCCAGCAGCTTTTTGAGCGTCGGGGAGCTGTTTTTT.

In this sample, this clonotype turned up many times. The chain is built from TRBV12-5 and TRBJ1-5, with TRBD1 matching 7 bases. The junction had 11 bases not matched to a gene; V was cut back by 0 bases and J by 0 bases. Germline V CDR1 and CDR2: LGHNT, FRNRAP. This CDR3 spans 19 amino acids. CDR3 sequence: CASGLVRGQTSSSNQPQHF. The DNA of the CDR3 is TGTGCTAGTGGTTTGGTAAGGGGACAGACCTCCTCTAGCAATCAGCCCCAGCATTTT.

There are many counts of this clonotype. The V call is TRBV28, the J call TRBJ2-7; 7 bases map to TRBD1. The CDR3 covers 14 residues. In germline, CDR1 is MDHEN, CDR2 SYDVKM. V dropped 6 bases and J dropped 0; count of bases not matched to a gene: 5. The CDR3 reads CASSPGQSSYEQYF. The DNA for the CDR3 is TGTGCCAGCAGCCCGGGACAGAGCTCCTACGAGCAGTACTTC.

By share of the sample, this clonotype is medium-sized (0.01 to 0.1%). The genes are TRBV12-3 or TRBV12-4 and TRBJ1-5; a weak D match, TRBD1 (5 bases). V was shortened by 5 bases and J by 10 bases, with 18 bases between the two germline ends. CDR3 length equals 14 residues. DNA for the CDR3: TGTGCCAGCAGTCTAGACAGATACCTAAGCCCCCAGCATTTT. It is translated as CASSLDRYLSPQHF.

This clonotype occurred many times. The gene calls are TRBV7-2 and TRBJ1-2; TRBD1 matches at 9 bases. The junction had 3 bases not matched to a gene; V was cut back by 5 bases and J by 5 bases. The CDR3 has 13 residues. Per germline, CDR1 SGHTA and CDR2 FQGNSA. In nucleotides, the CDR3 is TGTGCCAGCAGCGAGACAGGGGGATATGGCTACACCTTC. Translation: CASSETGGYGYTF.

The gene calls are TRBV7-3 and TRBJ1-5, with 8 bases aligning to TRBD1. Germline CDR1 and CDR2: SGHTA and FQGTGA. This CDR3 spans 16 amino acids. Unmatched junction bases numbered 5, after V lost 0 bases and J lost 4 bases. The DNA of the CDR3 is TGTGCCAGCAGCTTAACGATGAGGACAGGGAATCAGCCCCAGCATTTT. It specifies CASSLTMRTGNQPQHF.

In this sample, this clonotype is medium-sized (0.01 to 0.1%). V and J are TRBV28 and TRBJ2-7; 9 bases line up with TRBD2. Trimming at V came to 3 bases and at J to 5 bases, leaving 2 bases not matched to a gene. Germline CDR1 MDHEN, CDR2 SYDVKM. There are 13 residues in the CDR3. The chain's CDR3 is CASSFAGGDEQYF. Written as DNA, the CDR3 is TGTGCCAGCAGTTTTGCGGGAGGGGACGAGCAGTACTTC.

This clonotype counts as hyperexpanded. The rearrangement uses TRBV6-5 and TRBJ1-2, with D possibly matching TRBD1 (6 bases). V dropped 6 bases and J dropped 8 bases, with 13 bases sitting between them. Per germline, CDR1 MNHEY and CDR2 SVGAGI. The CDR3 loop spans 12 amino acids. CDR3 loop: CASRVGAEGYTF. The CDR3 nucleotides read TGTGCCAGCAGGGTGGGGGCCGAGGGCTACACCTTC.

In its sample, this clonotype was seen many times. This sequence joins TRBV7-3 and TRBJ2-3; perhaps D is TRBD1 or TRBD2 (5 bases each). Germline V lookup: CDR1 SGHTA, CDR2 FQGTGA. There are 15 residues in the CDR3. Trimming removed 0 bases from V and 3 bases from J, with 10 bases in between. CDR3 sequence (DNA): TGTGCCAGCAGCTTAACGGGGTGGGGGACAGATACGCAGTATTTT. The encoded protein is CASSLTGWGTDTQYF.

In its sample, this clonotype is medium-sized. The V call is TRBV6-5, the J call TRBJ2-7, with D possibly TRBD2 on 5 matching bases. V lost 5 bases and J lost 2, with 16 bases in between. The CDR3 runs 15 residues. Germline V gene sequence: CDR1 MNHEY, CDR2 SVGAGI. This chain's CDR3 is CASSPSDGETYEQYF. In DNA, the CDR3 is TGTGCCAGCAGTCCCTCGGACGGGGAGACCTACGAGCAGTACTTC.

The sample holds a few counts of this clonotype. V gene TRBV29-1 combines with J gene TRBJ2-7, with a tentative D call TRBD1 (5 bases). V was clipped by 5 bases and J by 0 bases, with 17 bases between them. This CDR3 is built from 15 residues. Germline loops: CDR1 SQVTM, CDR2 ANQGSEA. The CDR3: CSVQGWQESSYEQYF. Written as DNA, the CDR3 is TGCAGCGTTCAGGGCTGGCAGGAGAGCTCCTACGAGCAGTACTTC.

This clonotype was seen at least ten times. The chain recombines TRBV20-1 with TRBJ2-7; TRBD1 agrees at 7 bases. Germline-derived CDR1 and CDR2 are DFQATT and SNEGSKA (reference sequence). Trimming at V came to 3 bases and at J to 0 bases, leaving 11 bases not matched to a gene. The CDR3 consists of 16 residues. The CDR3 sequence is CSARATDRALSYEQYF. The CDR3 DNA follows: TGCAGTGCTAGGGCTACCGACAGGGCTCTCTCCTACGAGCAGTACTTC.

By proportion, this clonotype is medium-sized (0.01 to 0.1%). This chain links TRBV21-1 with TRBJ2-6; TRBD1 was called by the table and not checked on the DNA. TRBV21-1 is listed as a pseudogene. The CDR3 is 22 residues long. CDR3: CASSASQGTGGYRDSGANVLTF. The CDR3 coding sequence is TGTGCCAGCAGCGCGTCGCAAGGGACAGGGGGCTACCGCGACTCTGGGGCCAACGTCCTGACTTTC.

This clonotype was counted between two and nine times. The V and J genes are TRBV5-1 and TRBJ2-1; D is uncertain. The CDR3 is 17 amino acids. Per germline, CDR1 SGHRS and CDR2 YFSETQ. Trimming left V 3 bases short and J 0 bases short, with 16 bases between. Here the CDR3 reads CASSWPKLFRSYNEQFF. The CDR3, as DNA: TGCGCCAGCAGCTGGCCAAAACTATTTCGCTCCTACAATGAGCAGTTCTTC. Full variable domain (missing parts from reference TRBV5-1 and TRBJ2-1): KAGVTQTPRYLIKTRGQQVTLSCSPISGHRSVSWYQQTPGQGLQFLFEYFSETQRNKGNFPGRFSGRQFSNSRSEMNVSTLELGDSALYLCASSWPKLFRSYNEQFFGPGTRLTVL.

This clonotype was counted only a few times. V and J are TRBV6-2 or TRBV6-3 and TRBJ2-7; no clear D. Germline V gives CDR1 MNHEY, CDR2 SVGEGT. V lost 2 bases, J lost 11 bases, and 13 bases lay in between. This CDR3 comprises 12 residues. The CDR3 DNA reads TGTGCCAGCAGTTACCCGACCCCTTGGGAGTACTTC. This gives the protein CASSYPTPWEYF.

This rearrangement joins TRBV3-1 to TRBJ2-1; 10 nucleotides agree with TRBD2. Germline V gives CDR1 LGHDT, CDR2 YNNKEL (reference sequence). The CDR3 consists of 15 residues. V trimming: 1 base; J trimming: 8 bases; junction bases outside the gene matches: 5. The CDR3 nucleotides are TGTGCCAGCAGCCAAGTAGCGGGGGGCGATGATGAGCAGTTCTTC. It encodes CASSQVAGGDDEQFF.

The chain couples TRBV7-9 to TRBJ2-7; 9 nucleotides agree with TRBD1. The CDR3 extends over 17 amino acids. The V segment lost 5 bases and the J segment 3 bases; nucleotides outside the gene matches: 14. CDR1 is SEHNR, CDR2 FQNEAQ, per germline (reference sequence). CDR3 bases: TGTGCCAGCAGCCCAGAAGGAGGACAGGGGTCGGACTACGAGCAGTACTTC. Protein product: CASSPEGGQGSDYEQYF.

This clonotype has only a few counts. In nucleotides, the CDR3 is TGTGCCTGGACTGAGGCGGAAACAGGGAGGCACTACGAGCAGTACTTC. Its translation is CAWTEAETGRHYEQYF. The chain couples TRBV30 to TRBJ2-7; TRBD1 or TRBD2 may be the D gene (6 bases each). Per germline, CDR1 GTSNPN and CDR2 SVGIG (reference sequence). The CDR3 loop spans 16 amino acids. Deletions cut 4 bases from V and 3 bases from J, with 22 bases between. Together with reference TRBV30 and TRBJ2-7, the CDR3 gives the full variable domain: SQTIHQWPATLVQPVGSPLSLECTVEGTSNPNLYWYRQAAGRGLQLLFYSVGIGQISSEVPQNLSASRPQDRQFILSSKKLLLSDSGFYLCAWTEAETGRHYEQYFGPGTRLTVT.

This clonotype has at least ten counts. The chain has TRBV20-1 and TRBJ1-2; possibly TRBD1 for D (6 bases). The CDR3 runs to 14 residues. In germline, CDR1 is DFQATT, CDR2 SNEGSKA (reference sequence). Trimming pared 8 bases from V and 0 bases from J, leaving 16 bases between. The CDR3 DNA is TGCAGTTCCCGAGGGGGGCAGACTAACTATGGCTACACCTTC. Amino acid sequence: CSSRGGQTNYGYTF.

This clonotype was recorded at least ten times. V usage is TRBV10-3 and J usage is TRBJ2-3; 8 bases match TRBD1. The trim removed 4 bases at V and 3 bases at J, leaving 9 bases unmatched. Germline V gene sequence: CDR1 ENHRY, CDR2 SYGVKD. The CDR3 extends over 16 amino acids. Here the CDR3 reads CAISVGGDRLTDTQYF. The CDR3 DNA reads TGTGCCATCAGTGTAGGAGGGGACAGGCTGACAGATACGCAGTATTTT.

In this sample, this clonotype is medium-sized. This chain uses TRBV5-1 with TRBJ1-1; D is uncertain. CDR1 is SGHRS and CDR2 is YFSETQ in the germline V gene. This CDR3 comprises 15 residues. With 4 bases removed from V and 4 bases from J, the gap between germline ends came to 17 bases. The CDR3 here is CASSVDVVTATEAFF. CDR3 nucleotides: TGCGCCAGCAGCGTTGATGTTGTGACGGCCACTGAAGCTTTCTTT. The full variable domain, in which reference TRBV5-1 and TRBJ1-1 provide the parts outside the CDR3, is KAGVTQTPRYLIKTRGQQVTLSCSPISGHRSVSWYQQTPGQGLQFLFEYFSETQRNKGNFPGRFSGRQFSNSRSEMNVSTLELGDSALYLCASSVDVVTATEAFFGQGTRLTVV.

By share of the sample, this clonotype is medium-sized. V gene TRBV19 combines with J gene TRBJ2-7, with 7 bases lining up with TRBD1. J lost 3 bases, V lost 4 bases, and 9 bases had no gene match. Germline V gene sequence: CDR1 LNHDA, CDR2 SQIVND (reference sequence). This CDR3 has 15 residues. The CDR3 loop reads CASSNPEQGFYEQYF. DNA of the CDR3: TGTGCCAGTAGTAATCCAGAACAGGGGTTCTACGAGCAGTACTTC.

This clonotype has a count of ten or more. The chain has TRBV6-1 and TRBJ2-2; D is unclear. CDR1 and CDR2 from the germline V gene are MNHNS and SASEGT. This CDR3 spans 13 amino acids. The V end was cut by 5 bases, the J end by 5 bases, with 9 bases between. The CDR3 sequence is CASSTTDTGELFF. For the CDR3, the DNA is TGTGCCAGCAGTACCACCGATACCGGGGAGCTGTTTTTT.

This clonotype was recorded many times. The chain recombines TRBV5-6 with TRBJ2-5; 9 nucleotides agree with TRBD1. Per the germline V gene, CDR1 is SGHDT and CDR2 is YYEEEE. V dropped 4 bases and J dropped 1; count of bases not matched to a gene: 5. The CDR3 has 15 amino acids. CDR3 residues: CASSVLGQGQETQYF. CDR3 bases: TGTGCCAGCAGCGTTCTGGGACAGGGCCAAGAGACCCAGTACTTC. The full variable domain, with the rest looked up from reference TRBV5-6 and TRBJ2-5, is DAGVTQSPTHLIKTRGQQVTLRCSPKSGHDTVSWYQQALGQGPQFIFQYYEEEERQRGNFPDRFSGHQFPNYSSELNVNALLLGDSALYLCASSVLGQGQETQYFGPGTRLLVL.

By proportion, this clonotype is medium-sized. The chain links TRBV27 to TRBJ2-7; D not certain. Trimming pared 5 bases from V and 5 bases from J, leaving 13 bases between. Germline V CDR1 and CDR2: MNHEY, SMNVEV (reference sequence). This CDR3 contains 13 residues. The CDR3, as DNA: TGTGCCAGCAGTGCTACTCAGGAGAACGAGCAGTACTTC. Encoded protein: CASSATQENEQYF.

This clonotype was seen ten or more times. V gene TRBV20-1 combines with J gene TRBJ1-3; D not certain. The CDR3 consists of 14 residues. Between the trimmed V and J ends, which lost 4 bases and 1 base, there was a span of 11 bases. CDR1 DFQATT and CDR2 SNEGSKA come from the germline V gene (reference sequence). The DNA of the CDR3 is TGCAGTGCTACTCCGACCGGGTCTGGAAACACCATATATTTT. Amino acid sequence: CSATPTGSGNTIYF.

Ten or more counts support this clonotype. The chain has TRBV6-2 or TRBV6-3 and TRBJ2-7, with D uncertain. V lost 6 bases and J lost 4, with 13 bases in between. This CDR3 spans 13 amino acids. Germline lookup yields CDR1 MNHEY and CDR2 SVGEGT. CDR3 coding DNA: TGTGCCAGCAGCCCCGGCGATCCTTACGAGCAGTACTTC. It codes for CASSPGDPYEQYF.